This TCR beta chain was identified in a study of cytotoxic CD8 clonotypes in ibrutinib-treated CLL. The repertoire was sequenced with immunoSEQ multiplex PCR; TCRdb's copy has only in-frame clones and lacks some. The table has almost 85,000 clones, around 83% seen once; the top ten hold over 5%. This CDR3 comprises 17 residues. V shed 5 bases and J 0 bases; nucleotides not matched to a gene: 9. The V gene's germline CDR1 is LNHNV and CDR2 YYDKDF (reference sequence). V and J are TRBV15 and TRBJ2-1; 8 nucleotides line up with TRBD2. This TCR was sampled from a human donor with chronic lymphocytic leukemia. Here the sequenced sample was PBMCs, taken before ibrutinib treatment. CDR3 sequence: CATSEIAAGGSYNEQFF. In DNA, the CDR3 is TGTGCCACCAGCGAGATCGCGGCGGGAGGCTCCTACAATGAGCAGTTCTTC.